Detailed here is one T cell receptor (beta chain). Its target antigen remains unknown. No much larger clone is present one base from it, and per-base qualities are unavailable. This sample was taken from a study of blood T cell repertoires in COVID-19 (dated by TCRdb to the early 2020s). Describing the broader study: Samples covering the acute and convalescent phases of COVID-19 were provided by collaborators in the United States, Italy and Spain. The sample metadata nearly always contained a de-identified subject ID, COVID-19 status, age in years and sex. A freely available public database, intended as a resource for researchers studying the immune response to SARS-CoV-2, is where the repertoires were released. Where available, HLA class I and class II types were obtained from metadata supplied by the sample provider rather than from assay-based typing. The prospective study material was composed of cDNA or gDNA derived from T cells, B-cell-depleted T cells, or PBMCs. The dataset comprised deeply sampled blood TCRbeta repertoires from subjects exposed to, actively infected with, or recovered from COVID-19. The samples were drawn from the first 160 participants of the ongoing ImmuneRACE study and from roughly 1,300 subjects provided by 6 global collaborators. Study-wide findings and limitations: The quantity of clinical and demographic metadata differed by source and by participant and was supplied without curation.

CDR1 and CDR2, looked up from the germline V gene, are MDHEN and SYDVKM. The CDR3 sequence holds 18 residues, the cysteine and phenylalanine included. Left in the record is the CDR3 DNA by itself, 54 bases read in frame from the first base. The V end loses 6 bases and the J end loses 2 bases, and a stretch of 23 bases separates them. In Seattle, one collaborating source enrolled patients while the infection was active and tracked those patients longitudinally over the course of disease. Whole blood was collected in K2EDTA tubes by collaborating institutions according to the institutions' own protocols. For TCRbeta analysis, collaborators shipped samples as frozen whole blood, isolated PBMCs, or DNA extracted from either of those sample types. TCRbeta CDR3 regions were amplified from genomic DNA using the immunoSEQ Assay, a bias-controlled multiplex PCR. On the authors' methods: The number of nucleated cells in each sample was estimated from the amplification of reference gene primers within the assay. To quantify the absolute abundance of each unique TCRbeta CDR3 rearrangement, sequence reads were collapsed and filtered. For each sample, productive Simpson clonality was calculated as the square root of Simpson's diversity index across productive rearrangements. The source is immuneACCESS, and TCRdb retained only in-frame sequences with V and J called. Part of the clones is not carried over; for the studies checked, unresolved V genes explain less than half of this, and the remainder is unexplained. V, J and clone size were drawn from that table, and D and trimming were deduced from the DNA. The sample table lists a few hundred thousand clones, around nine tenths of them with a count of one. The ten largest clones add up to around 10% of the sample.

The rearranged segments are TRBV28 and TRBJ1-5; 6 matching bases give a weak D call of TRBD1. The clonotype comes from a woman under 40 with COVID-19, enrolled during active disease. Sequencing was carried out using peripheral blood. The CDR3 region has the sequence CASRISPRGGAGNQPQHF. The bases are TGTGCCAGCAGGATATCTCCCAGGGGAGGGGCTGGCAATCAGCCCCAGCATTTT.